This T cell receptor beta chain was found in a study of vaccination and CD4 T cells after COVID-19. Treatment reported: approximately nine-day PBMC culture with coronavirus spike peptide pools or control peptides (ViraFEST assay). With the Oncomine TCR Beta short-read assay, DNA from cultured CD4+ T cells was sequenced. TCRdb itself ran the PCR reads through MiXCR, one entry per CDR3 protein. The sample lists 3,000 to 4,500 distinct CDR3 sequences; about 20% were seen once. Only a few counts were recorded for this clonotype. Antigen unknown. Trimming took 7 bases from V and 1 from J, leaving 10 bases between them. Germline V gene data show CDR1 as MNHNS and CDR2 as SASEGT. CDR3 size: 13 residues.

The specimen was CD4+ T cells from blood, cultured in vitro. The genes are TRBV6-1 and TRBJ2-5, with TRBD1 as a possible D gene (5 bases). The receptor's source is a human donor who had recovered from COVID-19. The CDR3 reads CASKDSLQETQYF. Here the CDR3 DNA reads TGTGCCAGCAAAGACAGTCTCCAAGAGACCCAGTACTTC.